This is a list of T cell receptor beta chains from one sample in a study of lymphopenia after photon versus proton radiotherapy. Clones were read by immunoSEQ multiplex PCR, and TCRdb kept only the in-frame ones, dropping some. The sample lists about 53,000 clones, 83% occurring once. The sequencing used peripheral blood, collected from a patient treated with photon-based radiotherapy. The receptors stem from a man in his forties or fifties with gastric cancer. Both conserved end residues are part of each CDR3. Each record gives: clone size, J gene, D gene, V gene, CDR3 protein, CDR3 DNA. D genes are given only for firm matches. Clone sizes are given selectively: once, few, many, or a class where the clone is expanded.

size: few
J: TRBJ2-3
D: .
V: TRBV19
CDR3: CASSPELGPYTDTQYF
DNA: TGTGCCAGTAGCCCTGAACTAGGTCCCTACACAGATACGCAGTATTTT

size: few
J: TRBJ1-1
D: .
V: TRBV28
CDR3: CASSLLRGSSEAFF
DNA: TGTGCCAGCAGTTTATTGAGGGGTTCATCTGAAGCTTTCTTT

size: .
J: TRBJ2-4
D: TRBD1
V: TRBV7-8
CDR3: CASSVDRGVLRIQYF
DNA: TGTGCCAGCAGCGTTGACAGGGGTGTCTTACGCATTCAGTACTTC

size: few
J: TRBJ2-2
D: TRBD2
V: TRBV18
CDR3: CASSPPGLAGGTGELFF
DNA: TGTGCCAGCTCACCCCCGGGACTAGCGGGGGGCACCGGGGAGCTGTTTTTT

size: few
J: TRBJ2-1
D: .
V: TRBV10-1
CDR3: CASSESGTYNEQFF
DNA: TGCGCCAGCAGTGAGTCGGGGACATACAATGAGCAGTTCTTC

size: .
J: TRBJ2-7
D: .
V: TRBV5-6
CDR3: CASSRLVNEQYF
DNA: TGTGCCAGCAGCCGACTAGTGAACGAGCAGTACTTC

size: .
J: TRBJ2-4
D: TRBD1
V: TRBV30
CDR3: CAWKRTGVNIQYF
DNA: TGTGCCTGGAAAAGGACAGGGGTAAACATTCAGTACTTC

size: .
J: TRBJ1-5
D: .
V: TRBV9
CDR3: CASSVGPNQPQHF
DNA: TGTGCCAGCAGCGTTGGGCCCAATCAGCCCCAGCATTTT

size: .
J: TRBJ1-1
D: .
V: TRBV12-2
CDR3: CASRLGTGPNTEAFF
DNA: TGTGCAAGTCGCTTGGGGACGGGGCCGAACACTGAAGCTTTCTTT

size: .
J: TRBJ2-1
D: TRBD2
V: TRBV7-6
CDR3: CASSPIPSSGTPHEQFF
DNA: TGTGCCAGCAGCCCTATCCCCTCTAGCGGGACCCCCCATGAGCAGTTCTTC

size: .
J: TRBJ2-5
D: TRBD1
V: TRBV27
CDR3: CASSVAGTGLRGETQYF
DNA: TGTGCCAGCAGCGTCGCCGGGACAGGGTTGAGGGGAGAGACCCAGTACTTC

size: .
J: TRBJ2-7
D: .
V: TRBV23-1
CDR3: CASSQPTAGLQYF
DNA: TGCGCCAGCAGTCAACCCACCGCGGGTTTACAGTACTTC

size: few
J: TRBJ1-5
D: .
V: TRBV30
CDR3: CAWSVRSNQPQHF
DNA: TGTGCCTGGAGTGTACGTAGCAATCAGCCCCAGCATTTT

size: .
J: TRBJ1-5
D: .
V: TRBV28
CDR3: CASSSGQKPQHF
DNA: TGTGCCAGCAGTTCCGGACAGAAGCCCCAGCATTTT

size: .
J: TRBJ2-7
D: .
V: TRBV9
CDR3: CASSVATQGWEQYF
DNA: TGTGCCAGCAGCGTAGCTACCCAGGGCTGGGAGCAGTACTTC

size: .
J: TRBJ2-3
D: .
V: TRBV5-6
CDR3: CASRSSKNTQYF
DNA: TGTGCCAGCAGAAGTAGCAAAAATACGCAGTATTTT